Reported below is one T cell receptor beta chain. What it binds is not known. Cycle 7 day 1, cycle 4 day 1, and baseline were the timepoints at which blood was sampled. With 5 bases removed from V and 4 bases from J, the gap between germline ends came to 14 bases. Germline CDR1 is MNHEY and CDR2 is SVGAGI. CDR3 length: 14 residues. The source of the sample is a study of OX40 agonist ivuxolimab in advanced cancers. Study at large: Cohort: around 86% men, mean age about 60, aged roughly 23 to 79. Study observations and caveats: Part of the nonresponder group also had normalized T-cell clonal expansion that was low. Partial responders at 0.1-3.0 mg/kg had among the lowest clonal expansion.

Libraries were prepared by immunoSEQ multiplex PCR; TCRdb keeps only in-frame clonotypes and omits some of them. Found here are just over 90,000 clones, 85% to 95% of them singletons; the top ten hold over 2%. The chain is built from TRBV6-5 and TRBJ1-1; tentative D call: TRBD1 (5 bases). The sample in question was CD4+ or CD8+ T cells sorted from blood, obtained in a trial of the OX40 agonist ivuxolimab. The source of this sequence is an adult with an advanced solid tumor such as melanoma, head and neck, liver or kidney cancer. The CDR3 is CASSTQGRGTEAFF. CDR3 coding DNA: TGTGCCAGCAGTACTCAGGGACGGGGCACTGAAGCTTTCTTT.